This T cell receptor beta chain was captured by sequencing in a study of blood T cell repertoires in COVID-19. This clone was seen more than once but under ten times. TCRdb's copy holds only in-frame clones and misses some; the assay was immunoSEQ multiplex PCR. The sample has approximately 170,000 clones; around nine tenths are singletons. This clonotype originated in a man in his 70s with acute or convalescent COVID-19. The sequenced material came from peripheral blood.

This CDR3 reads CASSSSDRGYEQYF. The CDR3 region has the DNA TGTGCCAGTAGTTCCTCGGACAGGGGTTACGAGCAGTACTTC. The V gene is TRBV19, the J gene TRBJ2-7; 9 positions agree with TRBD1. Germline V lookup: CDR1 LNHDA, CDR2 SQIVND (reference sequence). J gave up 4 bases and V 5 bases, and 6 bases lay outside the gene matches. The CDR3 is 14 amino acids.